The 22 T cell receptor beta chains listed next were all sequenced from one sample in a study of CD8 T cells in Susac syndrome (dated by TCRdb to between 2018 and 2021). The receptor library was made with the immunoSEQ multiplex PCR assay. RNA was extracted with the RNeasy kit and roughly 0.45 to 1 ug was reverse transcribed using random hexamers. TCRdb reprocessing: public reads trimmed at Q25 with fastp, clones called with MiXCR, in-frame beta chains kept. CDR3 protein duplicates are merged, each entry listing the most common genes and DNA. The sample has some 450,000 distinct CDR3 sequences on record, approximately 89% of them singletons. The ten largest make up roughly 0.1% of the sample. Sequencing was performed on CD8+ T cells from PBMCs. The origin of the receptors is a human donor with multiple sclerosis.

The V gene is TRBV27, the J gene TRBJ2-7; D tentatively reads TRBD1 or TRBD2 (6 bases each). Trimming stripped 5 bases from V and 3 bases from J, with 14 bases between. Germline CDR1 and CDR2: MNHEY and SMNVEV (reference sequence). The CDR3 spans 14 residues. The CDR3 here is CASSPRGTLYEQYF. CDR3 sequence (DNA): TGTGCCAGCAGTCCCCGGGGGACACTCTACGAGCAGTACTTC.

This clonotype was observed a handful of times. The chain uses TRBV27 and TRBJ2-2; D is possibly TRBD1 or TRBD2 (5 bases each). Trimming shortened V by 3 bases and J by 2 bases, and 10 bases separated the two germline ends. Germline values: CDR1 MNHEY, CDR2 SMNVEV (reference sequence). This CDR3 has 15 residues. The CDR3 coding sequence is TGTGCCAGCAGTTTTGGGGGTCGAAACACCGGGGAGCTGTTTTTT. Its translation is CASSFGGRNTGELFF.

The rearrangement links TRBV5-1 to TRBJ2-5; 12 nucleotides line up with TRBD2. The length of the CDR3 is 13 residues. V shed 5 bases and J 4 bases; nucleotides not matched to a gene: 0. Per the germline V gene, CDR1 is SGHRS and CDR2 is YFSETQ. CDR3 nucleotides: TGCGCCAGCAGGACTAGCGGGGGAGAGACCCAGTACTTC. Amino acid sequence: CASRTSGGETQYF. Filled out from reference TRBV5-1 and TRBJ2-5, the complete variable domain reads KAGVTQTPRYLIKTRGQQVTLSCSPISGHRSVSWYQQTPGQGLQFLFEYFSETQRNKGNFPGRFSGRQFSNSRSEMNVSTLELGDSALYLCASRTSGGETQYFGPGTRLLVL.

This rearrangement joins TRBV29-1 to TRBJ1-4; D remains unclear. The CDR3 runs 14 residues. Germline-derived CDR1 and CDR2 are SQVTM and ANQGSEA. Trimming removed 4 bases from V and 3 bases from J, with 12 bases in between. CDR3 DNA sequence: TGCAGCGTTGCGTCGAAGGGTGCTAATGAAAAACTGTTTTTT. This sequence encodes CSVASKGANEKLFF.

The chain carries TRBV27 and TRBJ2-2, with D hard to call. This CDR3 comprises 12 residues. Per germline, CDR1 MNHEY and CDR2 SMNVEV (reference sequence). The V end was cut by 5 bases, the J end by 4 bases, with 5 bases between. The CDR3 sequence is CASSPLTGELFF. The DNA of the CDR3 is TGTGCCAGCAGTCCTCTCACCGGGGAGCTGTTTTTT.

A single count supports this clonotype. The rearrangement joins TRBV4-1 to TRBJ1-5; D unclear. The germline V gene has CDR1 MGHRA and CDR2 YSYEKL. The CDR3 has 15 amino acids. V dropped 5 bases and J dropped 1 base, with 12 bases sitting between them. The CDR3 nucleotides read TGCGCCAGCAGCTCTAGCAAGGGCAGCAATCAGCCCCAGCATTTT. Its translation: CASSSSKGSNQPQHF.

The rearrangement joins TRBV28 to TRBJ2-2; D uncertain. CDR1 is MDHEN, CDR2 SYDVKM, per germline. The CDR3 is 11 amino acids. Trimming stripped 8 bases from V and 1 base from J, with 2 bases between. CDR3 sequence reads: CASVNTGELFF. As DNA, the CDR3 is TGTGCCAGCGTGAACACCGGGGAGCTGTTTTTT.

V is TRBV6-1 and J is TRBJ2-5; D is perhaps TRBD1 (5 bases). Trimming took 4 bases from V and 0 from J, leaving 12 bases between them. CDR3 length: 15 residues. CDR1 MNHNS and CDR2 SASEGT come from the germline V gene. The CDR3 region has the DNA TGTGCCAGCAGTGCGGGCAGGGCGTACCAAGAGACCCAGTACTTC. It encodes CASSAGRAYQETQYF.

The chain has TRBV12-3 or TRBV12-4 and TRBJ2-2, with D hard to call. V lost 6 bases, J lost 1 base, and 6 bases lay in between. CDR3 length: 13 amino acids. Here the CDR3 reads CASRGWNTGELFF. CDR3 coding DNA: TGTGCCAGCAGGGGATGGAACACCGGGGAGCTGTTTTTT.

The chain joins TRBV7-9 to TRBJ2-1, with 12 bases aligning to TRBD2. Trimming removed 4 bases from V and 8 bases from J; junction bases left unmatched: 9. CDR1 and CDR2 from the germline V gene are SEHNR and FQNEAQ (reference sequence). The CDR3 has 16 amino acids. The DNA of the CDR3 is TGTGCCAGCAGCTCTCGACTAGCGGGAGTTGTGTATGAGCAGTTCTTC. The encoded protein is CASSSRLAGVVYEQFF.

The chain employs TRBV6-5 and TRBJ2-7, with 8 nucleotides matching TRBD2. CDR1 and CDR2 (germline): MNHEY, SVGAGI. The CDR3 is 15 residues long. V shed 2 bases, J shed 3 bases, and the junction held 6 bases outside the gene matches. CDR3 region: CASSYGRGGIYEQYF. The DNA of the CDR3 is TGTGCCAGCAGTTACGGCCGGGGGGGAATCTACGAGCAGTACTTC.

The rearrangement links TRBV6-1 to TRBJ1-1; possible D gene TRBD1, 6 bases. Germline V gene lookup returns CDR1 MNHNS and CDR2 SASEGT. Trimming took off 6 bases at V and 0 bases at J, with 23 bases between the two ends. The CDR3 spans 18 residues. The CDR3 bases are TGTGCCAGCAGCCCCGGGGCAGGGGCTTCTCTGATGAACACTGAAGCTTTCTTT. Translated: CASSPGAGASLMNTEAFF.

This clonotype was seen a single time. The CDR3 bases are TGTGCCAGCAGTCACAGGTCCGGGGAGCTGTTTTTT. Its protein is CASSHRSGELFF. This chain uses TRBV7-9 with TRBJ2-2, with TRBD1 as a possible D gene (5 bases). The length of the CDR3 is 12 residues. Trimming shortened V by 6 bases and J by 6 bases, and 8 bases separated the two germline ends. Germline assignment: CDR1 SEHNR and CDR2 FQNEAQ (reference sequence). The whole variable domain, remainder taken from reference TRBV7-9 and TRBJ2-2, is DTGVSQNPRHKITKRGQNVTFRCDPISEHNRLYWYRQTLGQGPEFLTYFQNEAQLEKSRLLSDRFSAERPKGSFSTLEIQRTEQGDSAMYLCASSHRSGELFFGEGSRLTVL.

The chain uses TRBV10-3 and TRBJ1-1; the match to TRBD1 covers 10 bases. Looked up from germline, CDR1 is ENHRY and CDR2 is SYGVKD. V shed 9 bases and J 5 bases; nucleotides not matched to a gene: 3. The CDR3 spans 12 residues. The CDR3 nucleotides read TGTGCCATAGGACAGGGGGATACTGAAGCTTTCTTT. It encodes CAIGQGDTEAFF.

The chain recombines TRBV28 with TRBJ2-1; tentative D call: TRBD2 (6 bases). The V gene lost 4 bases and the J gene lost 8 bases, with 18 bases spanning the gap. The length of the CDR3 is 15 residues. CDR1 is MDHEN and CDR2 is SYDVKM in the germline V gene. The CDR3 nucleotides read TGTGCCAGCAGTTGGCCCCTGGGGGGAGTAGATGAGCAGTTCTTC. It is translated as CASSWPLGGVDEQFF.

The chain carries TRBV7-8 and TRBJ2-1; 11 positions agree with TRBD2. The CDR3 sequence is 16 residues long. Germline CDR1 is SGHVS and CDR2 is FQNEAQ. The junction had 14 bases not matched to a gene; V was cut back by 6 bases and J by 10 bases. In DNA form, the CDR3 reads TGTGCCAGCAGAATGGGGGTGCTAGCGGGAGGAAACGAGCAGTTCTTC. This gives the protein CASRMGVLAGGNEQFF.

The CDR3 DNA reads as TGTGCCAGCAGAAGGGACAGGGGCCTCTTCTATGGCTACACCTTC. Its translation: CASRRDRGLFYGYTF. The V and J genes are TRBV12-3 or TRBV12-4 and TRBJ1-2, with TRBD1 identical over 10 bases. V lost 6 bases, J lost 4 bases, and 8 bases stayed unmatched. The CDR3 extends over 15 amino acids.

The chain joins TRBV5-4 to TRBJ2-5; TRBD2 agrees at 12 bases. V dropped 4 bases and J dropped 2; count of bases not matched to a gene: 6. Per germline, CDR1 SGHNT and CDR2 YYREEE (reference sequence). The CDR3 has 16 residues. The CDR3 region is CASSQELAGGQETQYF. In DNA form, the CDR3 reads TGTGCCAGCAGCCAAGAACTAGCGGGGGGACAAGAGACCCAGTACTTC.

The chain couples TRBV7-9 to TRBJ1-6; a possible D gene is TRBD1 (6 bases). Germline lookup yields CDR1 SEHNR and CDR2 FQNEAQ (reference sequence). The CDR3 spans 14 residues. Trimming took 3 bases from V and 7 from J, leaving 10 bases between them. The CDR3 DNA reads TGTGCCAGCAGCTTGGACAGCTGGAATTCACCCCTCCACTTT. Protein sequence: CASSLDSWNSPLHF.

V gene TRBV7-9 combines with J gene TRBJ2-7, with 10 bases identical to TRBD2. The J segment lost 5 bases and the V segment lost 10 bases, leaving 5 bases of the junction unmatched. Germline V lookup: CDR1 SEHNR, CDR2 FQNEAQ (reference sequence). The CDR3 length is 12 residues. The CDR3 loop is CAILLAGDEQYF. In DNA, the CDR3 is TGTGCCATCTTGCTAGCGGGAGACGAGCAGTACTTC.

The chain couples TRBV2 to TRBJ1-1; 9 bases map to TRBD1. V shed 7 bases and J 6 bases; nucleotides not matched to a gene: 9. CDR1 is SNHLY and CDR2 is FYNNEI in the germline V gene. This CDR3 region has 14 residues. The CDR3 bases are TGTGCCAGCACCCTAGGGACAGGGAGCCCTGAAGCTTTCTTT. Translation gives CASTLGTGSPEAFF.

The chain couples TRBV9 to TRBJ2-7, with 7 bases identical to TRBD2. This CDR3 has 15 residues. Germline CDR1 reads SGDLS; CDR2 reads YYNGEE. V was clipped by 0 bases and J by 3 bases; unmatched bases: 6. The CDR3 DNA sequence: TGTGCCAGCAGCGTAGCGGCTAGCGGCCTCTACGAGCAGTACTTC. Translation: CASSVAASGLYEQYF.